The clone carrying this T cell receptor (beta chain) has only one observation. The data are from a study of shared clonotypes between healthy human individuals. V was trimmed by 5 bases and J by 5 bases, leaving 12 bases between them. Germline loops: CDR1 MNHEY, CDR2 SVGAGI. The CDR3 consists of 14 residues. TCRdb's copy holds only in-frame clones and misses some; the assay was immunoSEQ multiplex PCR. The sample lists a few million clones, over 85% occurring once. Input material: naive CD4+ T cells sorted from blood. Stated subset: CD45RA+ positively selected. This rearrangement joins TRBV6-5 to TRBJ1-4, with no clear D. The receptor comes from a man between 18 and 29 years old in good health. In DNA form, the CDR3 reads TGTGCCAGCAGTCCCCTTGAAGGGAATGAAAAACTGTTTTTT. Its translation is CASSPLEGNEKLFF.